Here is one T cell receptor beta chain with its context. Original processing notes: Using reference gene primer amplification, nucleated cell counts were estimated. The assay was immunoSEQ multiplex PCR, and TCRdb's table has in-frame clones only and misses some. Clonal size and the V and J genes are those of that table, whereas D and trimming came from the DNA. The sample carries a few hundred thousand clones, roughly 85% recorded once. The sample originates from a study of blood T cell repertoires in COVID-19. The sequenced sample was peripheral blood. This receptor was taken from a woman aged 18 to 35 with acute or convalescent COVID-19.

CDR3 sequence reads: CASSLAYVGGGADEQFF. DNA for the CDR3: TGCGCCAGCAGCTTGGCTTACGTTGGCGGGGGGGCCGATGAGCAGTTCTTC. The chain couples TRBV5-1 to TRBJ2-1, with TRBD2 matching over 9 bases. The germline V gene has CDR1 SGHRS and CDR2 YFSETQ. There are 17 residues in the CDR3. J was trimmed by 8 bases and V by 0 bases; bases with no gene match: 12.